This T cell receptor beta chain was recovered during a study of Ad26.COV2.S vaccination and SARS-CoV-2 variants. Overall study context: Each vaccinee took Ad26.COV2.S intramuscularly, once or twice 56 days apart. The study, taken as a whole, reports: Vaccine and placebo recipients had similar non-spike TCR breadth. The study found higher spike-specific TCR breadth in vaccine than placebo recipients.

As regards this clone: The antigen is not known.

V shed 0 bases and J shed 4 bases, with 6 bases lying between them. Germline V gene lookup returns CDR1 LGHNA and CDR2 YNFKEQ. The CDR3 contains 13 residues. The method was immunoSEQ multiplex PCR; TCRdb's version includes in-frame clones alone and lacks a portion of them. The data hold around 250,000 clones, with approximately 88% observed a single time. Regarding treatment: roughly 19 received Ad26.COV2.S at low or high dose, single or two shots; a few received placebo; per-sample allocation not given. Samples analyzed were those drawn on day 63 after the first vaccine or placebo injection. This adult donor, from Boston, was 18-55 years old.

The genes are TRBV4-2 and TRBJ2-5; D unresolved. Source: peripheral blood, taken in a trial of Ad26.COV2.S vaccine versus placebo. The TCR sequence derives from a person between 18 and 59 years old who received the Ad26.COV2.S COVID-19 vaccine or a placebo. The CDR3 region is CASSQDMGETQYF. The DNA for the CDR3 is TGTGCCAGCAGCCAAGATATGGGAGAGACCCAGTACTTC.